Listed here are 25 T cell receptor beta chains from one sample, sequenced in a study of blood T cell repertoires in COVID-19. The method was immunoSEQ multiplex PCR; TCRdb's version includes in-frame clones alone and lacks a portion of them. The sample shows roughly 200,000 clones, roughly 85% of them seen only once. What was sequenced was peripheral blood. These TCRs come from a man aged 55 to 70 with active or convalescent COVID-19.

The V gene is TRBV21-1, the J gene TRBJ2-5; TRBD2 is the table's D call, not checked against the DNA. TRBV21-1 is designated a pseudogene. CDR3 length: 15 amino acids. This CDR3 is CASSPPVGGQETQYF. As DNA, the CDR3 is TGTGCCAGCAGCCCACCGGTGGGGGGGCAAGAGACCCAGTACTTC.

The rearrangement links TRBV6-5 to TRBJ1-3; D unresolved. The CDR3 is made up of 16 amino acids. CDR1 MNHEY and CDR2 SVGAGI come from the germline V gene. V dropped 0 bases and J dropped 5 bases, with 14 bases sitting between them. The CDR3 DNA reads as TGTGCCAGCAGTTACTCGGACTCAGCGGGCCGAAACACCATATATTTT. It specifies CASSYSDSAGRNTIYF.

The chain uses TRBV3-1 (or the pseudogene TRBV3-2) and TRBJ2-3; the D gene is possibly TRBD1 (6 bases). The V end lost 4 bases, the J end lost 6 bases, and 11 bases lay between the germline ends. Germline V CDR1 and CDR2: LGHDT, YNNKEL (reference sequence). The length of the CDR3 is 13 residues. The CDR3 DNA reads as TGTGCCAGCAGCCGCCGGGACACTGATACGCAGTATTTT. Translating gives CASSRRDTDTQYF.

J is TRBJ2-3 and V is TRBV7-9, with 9 bases that match TRBD2. The CDR3 is made up of 14 amino acids. The germline V gene encodes CDR1 SEHNR and CDR2 FQNEAQ (reference sequence). After removal of 7 bases from V and 7 bases from J, the junction contained 9 bases not matched to a gene. In DNA, the CDR3 is TGTGCCAGCACCCCGGGGCGGGGGGGCTATACGCAGTATTTT. It specifies CASTPGRGGYTQYF.

The chain recombines TRBV19 with TRBJ2-2; TRBD1 matches at 7 bases. The germline V gene encodes CDR1 LNHDA and CDR2 SQIVND (reference sequence). Trimming at V came to 6 bases and at J to 1 base, leaving 5 bases not matched to a gene. This CDR3 spans 15 amino acids. CDR3 protein: CASSQGDLNTGELFF. The CDR3 nucleotides are TGTGCCAGTAGCCAGGGGGATTTGAACACCGGGGAGCTGTTTTTT.

The chain has TRBV6-1 and TRBJ2-5; maybe TRBD2 (6 bases). CDR1 and CDR2 from the germline V gene are MNHNS and SASEGT. The CDR3 covers 16 residues. Deletions cut 4 bases from V and 5 bases from J, with 20 bases between. This CDR3 is CASSVNTGTVVETQYF. Written as DNA, the CDR3 is TGTGCCAGCAGTGTAAATACCGGGACTGTTGTTGAGACCCAGTACTTC.

The rearrangement joins TRBV5-6 to TRBJ2-1; a weak D match, TRBD1 (5 bases). Trimming took off 0 bases at V and 4 bases at J, with 14 bases between the two ends. Germline-derived CDR1 and CDR2 are SGHDT and YYEEEE. This CDR3 comprises 16 residues. CDR3: CASSLVGANLYNEQFF. For the CDR3, the DNA is TGTGCCAGCAGCTTGGTTGGGGCCAACCTATACAATGAGCAGTTCTTC.

The rearrangement links TRBV20-1 to TRBJ2-1; TRBD2 aligns across 8 bases. With V trimmed by 3 bases and J by 10 bases, 11 bases remained unmatched. The CDR3 extends over 14 amino acids. The germline V gene has CDR1 DFQATT and CDR2 SNEGSKA (reference sequence). CDR3 amino acids: CSASRGGTEVEQFF. CDR3 DNA: TGCAGTGCTAGTCGCGGGGGGACCGAAGTAGAGCAGTTCTTC.

This clone was observed a handful of times. This CDR3 is also generated by other DNA sequences in the sample. The genes are TRBV3-1 (or the pseudogene TRBV3-2) and TRBJ1-2, with D tentatively TRBD1 (5 bases). This CDR3 region has 13 residues. V dropped 0 bases and J dropped 8 bases, with 10 bases sitting between them. Germline CDR1 is LGHDT and CDR2 is YNNKEL (reference sequence). CDR3 nucleotide sequence: TGTGCCAGCAGCCAAGAAGGGGTTGGCGGCTACACCTTC. Translating it yields CASSQEGVGGYTF.

The chain uses TRBV6-5 and TRBJ1-2, with D hard to call. The CDR3 has 14 residues. Trimming took off 7 bases at V and 2 bases at J, with 14 bases between the two ends. Germline CDR1 is MNHEY and CDR2 is SVGAGI. CDR3 DNA: TGTGCCAGCACCAATAGGGAGGGAAACTATGGCTACACCTTC. Translating it yields CASTNREGNYGYTF.

The chain carries TRBV5-5 and TRBJ1-1, with a tentative D call TRBD1 (6 bases). V dropped 2 bases and J dropped 4 bases, with 15 bases sitting between them. Germline V gives CDR1 SGHKS, CDR2 YYEKEE (reference sequence). The CDR3 length is 15 residues. The CDR3 coding sequence is TGTGCCAGCAGCTTAATAGGGGGTGGATTCACTGAAGCTTTCTTT. Its translation: CASSLIGGGFTEAFF.

The CDR3 region has the DNA TGTGCCAGCAGCGTAGATGCAGGAAATTCACCCCTCCACTTT. Protein sequence: CASSVDAGNSPLHF. This chain connects TRBV7-6 to TRBJ1-6; no clear D gene. The CDR3 consists of 14 residues. The V gene's germline CDR1 is SGHVS and CDR2 FNYEAQ. V lost 5 bases, J lost 7 bases, and 12 bases lay in between.

The chain recombines TRBV6-5 with TRBJ1-5, with 7 bases fitting TRBD1. Trimming at V came to 0 bases and at J to 5 bases, leaving 4 bases not matched to a gene. There are 15 residues in the CDR3. CDR1 MNHEY and CDR2 SVGAGI come from the germline V gene. The CDR3 coding sequence is TGTGCCAGCAGTTACTCCCCGCAGGGGGATCAGCCCCAGCATTTT. This translates into CASSYSPQGDQPQHF.

This clone came up once. The rearrangement joins TRBV5-6 to TRBJ2-2; possibly TRBD2 for D (6 bases). Germline V gives CDR1 SGHDT, CDR2 YYEEEE. This CDR3 region has 16 residues. The V end was cut by 2 bases, the J end by 4 bases, with 15 bases between. The CDR3 DNA is TGTGCCAGCAGCTTTGGAGGGGTGTGGGTCACCGGGGAGCTGTTTTTT. Its translation is CASSFGGVWVTGELFF. Based on the CDR3 plus reference TRBV5-6 and TRBJ2-2, the full variable domain is DAGVTQSPTHLIKTRGQQVTLRCSPKSGHDTVSWYQQALGQGPQFIFQYYEEEERQRGNFPDRFSGHQFPNYSSELNVNALLLGDSALYLCASSFGGVWVTGELFFGEGSRLTVL.

The chain couples TRBV19 to TRBJ1-3, with a weak D call TRBD1 (5 bases). The germline V gene has CDR1 LNHDA and CDR2 SQIVND (reference sequence). This CDR3 is 14 amino acids long. V lost 4 bases and J lost 0, with 7 bases in between. CDR3 amino acids: CASSSRDSGNTIYF. In DNA form, the CDR3 reads TGTGCCAGTAGTAGCAGGGACTCTGGAAACACCATATATTTT.

This sequence joins TRBV24-1 and TRBJ1-5; 9 nucleotides align to TRBD1. J lost 6 bases, V lost 9 bases, and 5 bases had no gene match. Germline CDR1 KGHDR, CDR2 SFDVKD. The CDR3 has 13 residues. The CDR3 nucleotides are TGTGCCACCTCACAGGGGGCTTTTCAGCCCCAGCATTTT. Translation: CATSQGAFQPQHF.

This chain connects TRBV5-1 to TRBJ1-2; weak D call: TRBD1 (6 bases). CDR1 is SGHRS, CDR2 YFSETQ, per germline. This CDR3 spans 15 amino acids. The V end lost 0 bases, the J end lost 8 bases, and 17 bases lay between the germline ends. The CDR3 protein is CASSLEGGRGKGYTF. CDR3 sequence (DNA): TGCGCCAGCAGCTTGGAGGGGGGGCGCGGAAAAGGCTACACCTTC.

This chain links TRBV18 with TRBJ1-1; D is possibly TRBD1 (5 bases). The V gene's germline CDR1 is KGHSH and CDR2 LQKENI. Trimming removed 3 bases at V and 2 bases at J, with 13 bases between. The CDR3 length is 15 residues. CDR3 region: CASSPGGVRNTEAFF. CDR3 DNA: TGTGCCAGCTCACCGGGAGGGGTGAGAAACACTGAAGCTTTCTTT.

The rearrangement uses TRBV7-9 and TRBJ1-1, with 7 bases that match TRBD1. V shed 7 bases and J 1 base; nucleotides not matched to a gene: 9. The CDR3 extends over 15 amino acids. Germline V gene lookup returns CDR1 SEHNR and CDR2 FQNEAQ (reference sequence). The CDR3 spells CASKEGTASNTEAFF. Written as DNA, the CDR3 is TGTGCCAGCAAAGAAGGGACAGCTTCGAACACTGAAGCTTTCTTT.

The V and J genes are TRBV11-3 and TRBJ2-2; 7 bases are shared with TRBD2. This CDR3 is 16 amino acids long. The germline V gene has CDR1 SGHNT and CDR2 YENEEA. Trimming took 5 bases from V and 6 from J; bases not matched to a gene: 12. CDR3 sequence reads: CASSGGGATLSGELFF. The DNA for the CDR3 is TGTGCCAGCAGCGGGGGAGGGGCGACTCTTTCCGGGGAGCTGTTTTTT.

This chain connects TRBV5-1 to TRBJ2-5, with D tentatively TRBD1 (6 bases). V lost 0 bases and J 1 base, leaving 10 bases between the germline ends. Germline lookup yields CDR1 SGHRS and CDR2 YFSETQ. This CDR3 contains 15 residues. The CDR3: CASSLGGTPQETQYF. The CDR3 coding sequence is TGCGCCAGCAGCTTGGGGGGGACACCCCAAGAGACCCAGTACTTC. Together with reference TRBV5-1 and TRBJ2-5, the CDR3 gives the full variable domain: KAGVTQTPRYLIKTRGQQVTLSCSPISGHRSVSWYQQTPGQGLQFLFEYFSETQRNKGNFPGRFSGRQFSNSRSEMNVSTLELGDSALYLCASSLGGTPQETQYFGPGTRLLVL.

As concerns this clone: Other nucleotide sequences from this sample produce the same CDR3. This chain links TRBV5-1 with TRBJ2-5, with TRBD2 matching over 8 bases. In germline, CDR1 is SGHRS, CDR2 YFSETQ. V was pared by 0 bases and J by 5 bases, with 9 bases of the junction left unmatched. The CDR3 spans 16 residues. The CDR3 DNA is TGCGCCAGCAGCTTGGTAGTAGCGGGGTCGGGGGAGACCCAGTACTTC. The encoded protein is CASSLVVAGSGETQYF.

The rearrangement uses TRBV9 and TRBJ2-2, with D tentatively TRBD1 (5 bases). CDR1 and CDR2 (germline): SGDLS, YYNGEE. CDR3 size: 14 residues. Trimming cost V 6 bases and J 4 bases, with 13 bases left between them. The CDR3 reads CASNPGLVTGELFF. The CDR3 nucleotides read TGTGCCAGCAATCCAGGGTTGGTCACCGGGGAGCTGTTTTTT.

The chain employs TRBV5-1 and TRBJ2-1; D unclear. V lost 5 bases to trimming and J lost 7 bases, with 19 bases between them. The CDR3 length is 15 residues. From germline, CDR1 is SGHRS and CDR2 YFSETQ. The DNA for the CDR3 is TGCGCCAGCAGGTCCAGCGCCCTCCCCGCTAATGAGCAGTTCTTC. It translates to CASRSSALPANEQFF.

The chain couples TRBV7-2 to TRBJ1-2; 9 bases agree with TRBD1. The germline gives CDR1 SGHTA, CDR2 FQGNSA. The CDR3 consists of 15 residues. The V segment lost 1 base and the J segment 2 bases; nucleotides outside the gene matches: 2. The CDR3 here is CASSLVGQGNYGYTF. DNA of the CDR3: TGTGCCAGCAGCTTAGTGGGACAGGGAAACTATGGCTACACCTTC.